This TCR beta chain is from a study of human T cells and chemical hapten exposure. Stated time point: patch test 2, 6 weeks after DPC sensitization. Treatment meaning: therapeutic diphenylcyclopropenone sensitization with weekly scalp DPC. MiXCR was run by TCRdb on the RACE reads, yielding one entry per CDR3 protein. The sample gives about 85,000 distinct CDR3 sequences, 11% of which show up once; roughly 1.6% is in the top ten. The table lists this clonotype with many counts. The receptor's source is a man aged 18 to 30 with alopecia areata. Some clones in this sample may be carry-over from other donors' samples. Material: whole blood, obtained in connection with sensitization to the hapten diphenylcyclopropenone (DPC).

CDR3 loop: CASSPGTSGRTDTQYF. In DNA, the CDR3 is TGTGCCAGCAGCCCGGGGACTAGCGGGAGGACAGATACGCAGTATTTT. J is TRBJ2-3 and V is TRBV11-3, with 15 bases matching TRBD2. The CDR3 is 16 residues long. Per germline, CDR1 SGHNT and CDR2 YENEEA. Losses at the gene ends were 5 bases for V and 3 bases for J; bases not matched to a gene: 3.